This T cell receptor (beta chain) was observed in a study of tumor and adjacent non-tumor tissue in lung cancer. Whole-study context: There were around eleven adenocarcinoma, a couple of squamous cell carcinoma and 1 small cell lung cancer cases.

The template was RNA from unsorted bulk tissue. Remarks on this clonotype: Its antigen remains unknown.

Three rounds of nested PCR, following a modified ARM-PCR protocol, produced the TCRbeta library. From the multiplex PCR reads, TCRdb called clonotypes with MiXCR, one entry per CDR3 protein. This table has 200,000 to 250,000 distinct CDR3 sequences, around 70% appearing once. Study-level points and caveats: Higher tumor TCR diversity was associated with shorter survival. Normal lung showed higher cumulative top 100 clone frequency than tumor. Tumor tissue had significantly higher TCR diversity than normal lung.

The CDR3 is 20 amino acids. The TCR originated in a man aged 60 to 75 with non-small cell lung cancer. The chain joins TRBV12-3 or TRBV12-4 to TRBJ1-5; 10 nucleotides line up with TRBD1. The J call may not be correct, given that the DNA end is closer to TRBJ2-3. The sample comprised lung tumor tissue. The CDR3 nucleotides read TGTGCCAGCAGTTTCCAGACAGGGGGCCGCGGGCTCTATAGCAATCAGTCCCAGTATTTT. Its translation: CASSFQTGGRGLYSNQSQYF.